This record covers a single TCR beta chain. What it binds is unknown. This sample is part of a study of blood T cells in healthy people across ages. Study-level points and caveats: Without sorted subsets, naive and antigen-experienced compartments could not be conclusively compared. The study found more naive CD4+ cells and higher diversity in long-lived than aged donors.

The CDR3 loop spans 15 amino acids. V was pared by 2 bases and J by 6 bases, with 15 bases between. Germline lookup yields CDR1 MGHRA and CDR2 YSYEKL. The authors ran a second PCR of about 6 to 11 cycles using a sample-barcoded 5' primer and a J-beta primer mix. TCRdb analysed the 5' RACE reads with MiXCR anew, one entry per CDR3 protein. The table records 1.2 million to 1.5 million distinct CDR3 sequences, approximately 60% of them present only once. Every donor gave 9 to 10 milliliters of peripheral blood. A minimum of 7 million PBMCs was isolated per sample. The chain uses TRBV4-1 and TRBJ2-3; D gene ambiguous. The sequence came from a man aged 18 to 29 in good health. Material: blood. In nucleotides, the CDR3 is TGCGCCAGCAGCCAATTACGGGCCTCCGGGGATACGCAGTATTTT. Its protein product is CASSQLRASGDTQYF.